This T cell receptor (beta chain) was identified during a study of CD8+CD57+ T cells in acquired aplastic anemia. Trimming took off 0 bases at V and 8 bases at J, with 12 bases between the two ends. Germline V lookup: CDR1 SGDLS, CDR2 YYNGEE. The CDR3 consists of 14 residues. CDR3 and TCR beta VDJ profiling relied on genomic DNA as the template. TCRdb analysed the reads with MiXCR anew, one entry per CDR3 protein. The sample contains roughly 81,000 distinct CDR3 sequences, approximately 46% of which appear only once. On this clonotype: Its antigen is currently unknown.

General study points: Significant differences in CD8+ Simpson's diversity were not observed between patients and controls. Patients and controls shared 25 to 30 CD8+ CDR3 sequences, highly expressed in patients.

This TCR was recovered from a human donor in good health, serving as a control. V is TRBV9 and J is TRBJ2-1; D is unclear. Material: sorted CD4+, CD8+, or CD8+CD57+ T cells (not recorded which) from PBMCs. CDR3 region: CASSVAPWVDEQFF. The CDR3 DNA follows: TGTGCCAGCAGCGTAGCCCCGTGGGTCGATGAGCAGTTCTTC.